The text below deals with one T cell receptor (beta chain). This entry is derived from a study of CD8 T cells in Susac syndrome. The trim removed 7 bases at V and 3 bases at J, leaving 4 bases unmatched. This CDR3 comprises 13 residues. Germline loops: CDR1 SQVTM, CDR2 ANQGSEA. Random hexamers were used to reverse transcribe an amount of about 0.45 to 1 ug RNA. Across 54 Vbeta and 13 Jbeta, immunoSEQ multiplex PCR amplified TCR beta CDR3. TCRdb fed the immunoSEQ multiplex PCR reads into MiXCR, producing one record per CDR3 protein. Of about 150,000 distinct CDR3 sequences in the sample, roughly 95% are singletons; the top ten hold 0.14% to 0.15%.

J is TRBJ2-2 and V is TRBV29-1, with 8 positions matching TRBD1. Input material: CD8+ T cells from PBMCs. The clonotype was recovered from a human donor with multiple sclerosis. The CDR3 sequence is CSAAGGYTGELFF. As DNA, the CDR3 is TGCAGCGCCGCAGGGGGCTACACCGGGGAGCTGTTTTTT.